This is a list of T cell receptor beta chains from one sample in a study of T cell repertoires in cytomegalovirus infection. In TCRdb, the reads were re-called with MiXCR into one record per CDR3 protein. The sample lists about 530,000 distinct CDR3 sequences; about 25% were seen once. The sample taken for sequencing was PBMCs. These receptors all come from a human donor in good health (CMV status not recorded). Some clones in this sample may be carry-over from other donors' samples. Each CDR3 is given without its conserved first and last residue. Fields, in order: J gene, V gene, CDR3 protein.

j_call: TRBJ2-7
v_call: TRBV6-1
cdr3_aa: ASSGNSYEQY

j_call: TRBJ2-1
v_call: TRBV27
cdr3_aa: ASSPDGQGRFSNEQF

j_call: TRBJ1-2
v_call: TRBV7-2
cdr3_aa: ATRDRGYGYT

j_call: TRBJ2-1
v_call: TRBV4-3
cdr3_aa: ASSHRTYYEDNEQF

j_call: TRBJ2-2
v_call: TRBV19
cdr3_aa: ASSIGSGSGELF

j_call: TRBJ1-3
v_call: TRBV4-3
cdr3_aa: ASSQNTLGNTIY

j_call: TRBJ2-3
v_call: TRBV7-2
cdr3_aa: ASSPGGGRDTQY

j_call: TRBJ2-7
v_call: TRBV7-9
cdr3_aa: ASSLNAAGEAHEQY

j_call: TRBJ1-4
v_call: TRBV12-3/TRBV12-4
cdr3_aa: ASSPAPATNEKLF

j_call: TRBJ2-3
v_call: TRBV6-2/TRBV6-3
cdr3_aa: ASSGRLGLAVRGDTQY

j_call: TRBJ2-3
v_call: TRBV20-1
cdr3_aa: SERGRLPDTQY

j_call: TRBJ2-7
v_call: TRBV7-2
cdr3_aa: ASSSTTSYEQY

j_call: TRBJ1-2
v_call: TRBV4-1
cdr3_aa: ASSQTGGHPVHYGYT

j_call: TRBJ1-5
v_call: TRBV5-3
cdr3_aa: ASSLTPGNQPQH

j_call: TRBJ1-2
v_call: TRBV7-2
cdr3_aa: ASSPRTELFYGYT

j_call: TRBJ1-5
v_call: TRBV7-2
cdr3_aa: ASSSMGQGTNQPQH

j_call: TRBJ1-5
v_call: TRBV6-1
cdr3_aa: ASSSGQVKH

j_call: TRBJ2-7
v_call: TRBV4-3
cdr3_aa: ASSQERGISYEQY

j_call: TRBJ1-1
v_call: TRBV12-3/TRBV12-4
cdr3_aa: ASSSSGGKTEAF

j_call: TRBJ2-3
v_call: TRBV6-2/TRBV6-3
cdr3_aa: ASSYIYRADTQY

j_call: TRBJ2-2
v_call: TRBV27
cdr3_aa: ASSPRRTQPMNTGELF

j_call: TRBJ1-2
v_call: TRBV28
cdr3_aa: ASSATGYDYGYT

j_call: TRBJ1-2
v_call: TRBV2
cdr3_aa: ASLYSYGYT

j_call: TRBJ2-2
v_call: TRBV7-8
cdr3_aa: ASSPGKRQNTGELF

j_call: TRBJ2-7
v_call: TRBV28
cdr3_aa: ASSGGTSVSYEQY

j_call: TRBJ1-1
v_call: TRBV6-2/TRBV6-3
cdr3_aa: ASSHLNSEAF

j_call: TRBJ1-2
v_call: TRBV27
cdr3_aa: ASSIQPTNYGYT

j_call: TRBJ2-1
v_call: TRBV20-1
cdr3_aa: SANPAGGAPNEQF

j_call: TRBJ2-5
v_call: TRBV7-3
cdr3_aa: ASSLRGHQETQY

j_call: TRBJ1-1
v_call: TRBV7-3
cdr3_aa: ASSQSTNTEAF

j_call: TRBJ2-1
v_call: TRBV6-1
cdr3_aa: ASGQRESGKDEQF

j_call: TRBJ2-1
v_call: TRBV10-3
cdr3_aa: AIRPGQASYNEQF

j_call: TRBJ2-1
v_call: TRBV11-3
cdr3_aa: ASSLVFGTSGNLPPSYNEQF

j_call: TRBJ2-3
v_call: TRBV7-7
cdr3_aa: ASSPEAGRTDTQY

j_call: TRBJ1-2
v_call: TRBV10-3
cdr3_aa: AISDLGDKWLPNYGYT

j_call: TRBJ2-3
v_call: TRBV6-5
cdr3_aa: ASSYQAAQRGDTQY

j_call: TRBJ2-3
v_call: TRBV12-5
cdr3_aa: ASGWPEGGRTDTQY

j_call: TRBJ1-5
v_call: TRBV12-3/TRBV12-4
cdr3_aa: ASSLVQGVDSNQPQH

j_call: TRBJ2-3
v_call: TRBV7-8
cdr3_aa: ASRTPSTDTQY

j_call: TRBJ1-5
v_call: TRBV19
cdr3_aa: ASIDRGNNQPQH

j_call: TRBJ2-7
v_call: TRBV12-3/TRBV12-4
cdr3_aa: ASRLRGRTWEQY

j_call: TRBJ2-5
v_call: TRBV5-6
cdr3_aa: ASRWGYQETQY

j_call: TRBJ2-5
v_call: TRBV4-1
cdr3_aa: ASSEGLAGYQETQY

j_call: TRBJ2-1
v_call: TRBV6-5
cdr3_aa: ASSLTWTSGKEQF

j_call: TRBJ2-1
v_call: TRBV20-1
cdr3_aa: SASGGIYNEQF

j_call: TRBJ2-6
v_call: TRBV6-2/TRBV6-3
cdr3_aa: ASSYHRDRGGAGANVLT

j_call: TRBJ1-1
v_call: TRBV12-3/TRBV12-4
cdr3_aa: ASGTGGSATEAF

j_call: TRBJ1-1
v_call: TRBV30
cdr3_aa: AWSRNRLVMYTEAF

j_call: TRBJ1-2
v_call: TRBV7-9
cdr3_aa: ASSLGVSGRYGYT

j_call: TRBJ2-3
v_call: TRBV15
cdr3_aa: ATSTQLDSRDTQY

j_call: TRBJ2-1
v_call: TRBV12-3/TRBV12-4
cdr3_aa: ASSPGTSGRSYNEQF

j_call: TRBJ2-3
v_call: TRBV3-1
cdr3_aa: ASSQEGGGDTQY

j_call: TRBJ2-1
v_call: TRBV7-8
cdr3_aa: ASSSILADEQL

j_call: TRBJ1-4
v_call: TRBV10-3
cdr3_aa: AVRGTNEKLF

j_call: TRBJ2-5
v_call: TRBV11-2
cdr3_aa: ASSHSLHQETQY

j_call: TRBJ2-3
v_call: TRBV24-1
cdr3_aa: ATSDRGLNEDTQY

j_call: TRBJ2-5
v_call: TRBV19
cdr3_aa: ASSRDRGTKETQY

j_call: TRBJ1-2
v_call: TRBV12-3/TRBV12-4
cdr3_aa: ASSPHRGYT

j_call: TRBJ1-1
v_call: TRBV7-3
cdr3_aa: ASSLEGQGLSEAF